The clone carrying this T cell receptor beta chain was counted at least ten times. Covering alpha and beta chains, TRAV- and TRBV-specific primers were used for the first-strand cDNA. Amplification, which lasted roughly 20 PCR cycles, used a constant-region primer and V-primer adapter to amplify TCRs. TCRdb used MiXCR to reprocess the reads, holding one entry per CDR3 protein. Of some 100,000 distinct CDR3 sequences in the sample, under 25% were seen once. The data originate from a study of low-dose radiotherapy and immunotherapy resistance in tumors. Study as a whole: Participants in Cohort 1 were administered 0.5 Gy per fraction at 2-week intervals, to a cumulative dose of 6.5 Gy. Cohort 2 was treated with 1 Gy per fraction every two weeks, amounting to 13 Gy across 26 weeks.

Time point meaning: after trial treatment. Regarding treatment: LDRT plus nivolumab, ipilimumab, low-dose cyclophosphamide and aspirin (RACIN trial). Donors were administered nivolumab, ipilimumab, aspirin and low-dose cyclophosphamide, together with low-dose radiotherapy. The TCR comes from a male donor with prostate cancer. The sequencing used PBMCs, collected after low-dose radiotherapy plus immunotherapy.

The CDR3 DNA follows: TGTGCCAGCAGTGAACGCACTAGCGGGGGGGCAAATGAGCAGTTCTTC. This translates into CASSERTSGGANEQFF. The chain joins TRBV2 to TRBJ2-1; TRBD2 aligns across 13 bases. Per germline, CDR1 SNHLY and CDR2 FYNNEI. The length of the CDR3 is 16 residues. V shed 2 bases, J shed 7 bases, and the junction held 5 bases outside the gene matches.